The rows below give T cell receptor beta chains drawn from one sample of a study of preoperative IRX-2 immunotherapy in early breast cancer. Clones were read by immunoSEQ multiplex PCR, and TCRdb kept only the in-frame ones, dropping some. The sample shows over 55,000 clones, approximately 93% of them seen only once. This sample was obtained from a patient treated with IRX-2 immunotherapy. Receptors originate from a human donor with breast cancer. The CDR3 runs from the conserved cysteine through the conserved F or W.

CDR3aa: CASMGMDGYTF
j_gene: TRBJ1-2
v_gene: TRBV9

CDR3aa: CASSQAGGSRPLHF
j_gene: TRBJ1-6
v_gene: TRBV4-2

CDR3aa: CASSENHGELFF
j_gene: TRBJ2-2
v_gene: TRBV5-4

CDR3aa: CASSVAPGVNTEAFF
j_gene: TRBJ1-1
v_gene: TRBV9

CDR3aa: CASSLLRSSNERTEAFF
j_gene: TRBJ1-1
v_gene: TRBV11-2

CDR3aa: CASSLLGVGRSYEQYF
j_gene: TRBJ2-7
v_gene: TRBV28

CDR3aa: CASQTGGIPGNTIYF
j_gene: TRBJ1-3
v_gene: TRBV19

CDR3aa: CASSLSGKRGSYEQYF
j_gene: TRBJ2-7
v_gene: TRBV27

CDR3aa: CASSESWGRQPQHF
j_gene: TRBJ1-5
v_gene: TRBV10-1

CDR3aa: CASSYLSTDTQYF
j_gene: TRBJ2-3
v_gene: TRBV27

CDR3aa: CAWGEAGGPAGANVLTF
j_gene: TRBJ2-6
v_gene: TRBV30

CDR3aa: CASSSQGTPYEQYF
j_gene: TRBJ2-7
v_gene: TRBV5-1

CDR3aa: CASSRSGRGDYEQYF
j_gene: NA
v_gene: TRBV4-3

CDR3aa: CASSSRGIETQYF
j_gene: TRBJ2-5
v_gene: TRBV27

CDR3aa: CASGDGYTF
j_gene: TRBJ1-2
v_gene: TRBV28

CDR3aa: CASSLALAANEKLFF
j_gene: TRBJ1-4
v_gene: TRBV5-1

CDR3aa: CASSELTTDTQYF
j_gene: TRBJ2-3
v_gene: TRBV2

CDR3aa: CANSQDGPRQFSTLDTQYF
j_gene: TRBJ2-3
v_gene: TRBV4-1

CDR3aa: CASSTQTALGETQYF
j_gene: TRBJ2-5
v_gene: TRBV9

CDR3aa: CASSPRFAGTGGKPLHF
j_gene: TRBJ1-6
v_gene: TRBV21-1

CDR3aa: CASRGRLAGDNEQFF
j_gene: TRBJ2-1
v_gene: TRBV6-1

CDR3aa: CASSDPGSSYEQYF
j_gene: TRBJ2-7
v_gene: TRBV6-6

CDR3aa: CASSPYGGYTF
j_gene: TRBJ1-2
v_gene: TRBV28

CDR3aa: CASSPSGDNQPQHF
j_gene: TRBJ1-5
v_gene: TRBV9

CDR3aa: CATSRDKGAYEQYF
j_gene: TRBJ2-7
v_gene: TRBV15